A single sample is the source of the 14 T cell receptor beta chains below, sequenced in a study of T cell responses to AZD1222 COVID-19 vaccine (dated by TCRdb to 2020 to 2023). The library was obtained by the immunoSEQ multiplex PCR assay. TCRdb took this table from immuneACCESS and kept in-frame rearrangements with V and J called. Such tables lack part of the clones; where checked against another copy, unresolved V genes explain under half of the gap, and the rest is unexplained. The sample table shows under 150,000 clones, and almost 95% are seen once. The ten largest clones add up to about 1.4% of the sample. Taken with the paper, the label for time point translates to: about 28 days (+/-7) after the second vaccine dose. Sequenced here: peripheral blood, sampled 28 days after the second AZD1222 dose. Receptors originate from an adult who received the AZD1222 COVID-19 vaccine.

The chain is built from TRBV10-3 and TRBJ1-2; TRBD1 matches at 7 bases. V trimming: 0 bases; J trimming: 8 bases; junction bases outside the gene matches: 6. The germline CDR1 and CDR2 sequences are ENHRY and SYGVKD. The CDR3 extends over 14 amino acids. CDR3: CAISESTGSGGYTF. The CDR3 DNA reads TGTGCCATCAGTGAGTCGACAGGGTCAGGGGGCTACACCTTC.

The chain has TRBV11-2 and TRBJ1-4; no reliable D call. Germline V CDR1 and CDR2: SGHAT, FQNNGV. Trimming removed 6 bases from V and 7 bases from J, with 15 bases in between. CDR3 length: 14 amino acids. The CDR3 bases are TGTGCCAGCAGTTACGAAGGGAAGGGTGAAAAACTGTTTTTT. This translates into CASSYEGKGEKLFF. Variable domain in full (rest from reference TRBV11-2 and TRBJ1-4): EAGVAQSPRYKIIEKRQSVAFWCNPISGHATLYWYQQILGQGPKLLIQFQNNGVVDDSQLPKDRFSAERLKGVDSTLKIQPAKLEDSAVYLCASSYEGKGEKLFFGSGTQLSVL.

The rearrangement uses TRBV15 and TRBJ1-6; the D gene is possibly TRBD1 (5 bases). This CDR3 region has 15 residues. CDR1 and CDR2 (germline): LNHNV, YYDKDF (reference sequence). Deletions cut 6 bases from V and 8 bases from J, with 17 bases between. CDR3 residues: CATRDPTVGHSPLHF. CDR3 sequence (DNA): TGTGCCACCAGGGACCCGACAGTGGGGCATTCACCCCTCCACTTT.

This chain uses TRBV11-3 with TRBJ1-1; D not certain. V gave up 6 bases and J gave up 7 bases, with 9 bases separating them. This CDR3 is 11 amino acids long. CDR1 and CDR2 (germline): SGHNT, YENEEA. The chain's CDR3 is CASSDGIEAFF. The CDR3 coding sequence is TGTGCCAGCAGTGACGGGATTGAAGCTTTCTTT.

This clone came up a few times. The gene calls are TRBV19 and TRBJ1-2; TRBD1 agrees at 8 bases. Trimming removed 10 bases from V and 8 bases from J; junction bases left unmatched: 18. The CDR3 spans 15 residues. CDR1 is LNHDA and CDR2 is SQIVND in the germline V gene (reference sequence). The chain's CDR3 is CATGGFGQGREGYTF. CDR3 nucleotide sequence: TGTGCCACCGGTGGCTTCGGACAGGGAAGGGAAGGCTACACCTTC.

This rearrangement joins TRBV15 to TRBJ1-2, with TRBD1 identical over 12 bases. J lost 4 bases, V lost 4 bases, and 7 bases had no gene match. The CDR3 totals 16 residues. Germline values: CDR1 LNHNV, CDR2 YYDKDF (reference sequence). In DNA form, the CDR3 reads TGTGCCACCAGCACGGGACAGGGGGCGCTGGGCTATGGCTACACCTTC. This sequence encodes CATSTGQGALGYGYTF.

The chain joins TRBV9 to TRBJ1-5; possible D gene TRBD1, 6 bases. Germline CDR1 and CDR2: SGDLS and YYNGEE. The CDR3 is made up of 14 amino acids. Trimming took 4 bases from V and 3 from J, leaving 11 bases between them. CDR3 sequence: CASSRGANNQPQHF. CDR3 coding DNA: TGTGCCAGCAGCCGGGGGGCCAACAATCAGCCCCAGCATTTT.

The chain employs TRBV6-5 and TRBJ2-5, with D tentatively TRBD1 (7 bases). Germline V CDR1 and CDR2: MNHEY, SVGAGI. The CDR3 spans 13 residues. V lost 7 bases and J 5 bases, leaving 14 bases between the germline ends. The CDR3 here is CASIRGVGETQYF. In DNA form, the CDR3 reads TGTGCCAGCATCAGGGGGGTTGGGGAGACCCAGTACTTC.

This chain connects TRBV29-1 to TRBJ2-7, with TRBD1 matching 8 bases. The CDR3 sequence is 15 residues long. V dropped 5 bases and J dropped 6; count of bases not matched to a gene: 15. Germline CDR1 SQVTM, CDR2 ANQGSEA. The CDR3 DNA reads TGCAGCGTTAGTGCGGGACAGGCCGTTAATGGCGAGCAGTACTTC. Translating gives CSVSAGQAVNGEQYF.

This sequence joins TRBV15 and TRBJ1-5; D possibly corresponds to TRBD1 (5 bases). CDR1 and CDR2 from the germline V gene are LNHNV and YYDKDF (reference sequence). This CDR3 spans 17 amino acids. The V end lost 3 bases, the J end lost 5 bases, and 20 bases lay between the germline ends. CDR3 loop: CATSSILTGRGDQPQHF. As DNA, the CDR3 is TGTGCCACCAGCAGCATTCTGACCGGGCGAGGGGATCAGCCCCAGCATTTT. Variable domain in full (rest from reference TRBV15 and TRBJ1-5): DAMVIQNPRYQVTQFGKPVTLSCSQTLNHNVMYWYQQKSSQAPKLLFHYYDKDFNNEADTPDNFQSRRPNTSFCFLDIRSPGLGDTAMYLCATSSILTGRGDQPQHFGDGTRLSIL.

CDR3 bases: TGTGCCAGCAGCCCCGTGATAGCGGGAGTGATCCCCTACAATGAGCAGTTCTTC. Its translation is CASSPVIAGVIPYNEQFF. This sequence joins TRBV7-2 and TRBJ2-1; 9 positions agree with TRBD2. The germline gives CDR1 SGHTA, CDR2 FQGNSA. J was trimmed by 2 bases and V by 5 bases; bases with no gene match: 13. The CDR3 loop spans 18 amino acids.

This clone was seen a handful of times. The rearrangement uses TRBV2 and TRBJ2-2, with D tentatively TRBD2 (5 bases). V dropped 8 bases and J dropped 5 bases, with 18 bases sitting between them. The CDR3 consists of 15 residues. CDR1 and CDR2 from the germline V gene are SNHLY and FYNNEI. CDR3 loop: CASSGSIRGTGELFF. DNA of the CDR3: TGTGCCAGCTCGGGGAGTATCCGGGGAACCGGGGAGCTGTTTTTT.

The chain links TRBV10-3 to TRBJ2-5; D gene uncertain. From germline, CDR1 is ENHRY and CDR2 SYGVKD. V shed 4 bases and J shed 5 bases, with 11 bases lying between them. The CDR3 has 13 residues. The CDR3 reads CAISVSPLETQYF. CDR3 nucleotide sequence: TGTGCCATCAGTGTGTCCCCTCTTGAGACCCAGTACTTC.

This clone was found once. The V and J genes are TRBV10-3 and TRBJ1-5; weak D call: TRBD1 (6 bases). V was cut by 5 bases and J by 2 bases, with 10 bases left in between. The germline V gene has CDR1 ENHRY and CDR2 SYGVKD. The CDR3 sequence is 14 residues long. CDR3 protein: CAISNRAGNQPQHF. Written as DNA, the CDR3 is TGTGCCATCAGTAACAGGGCTGGCAATCAGCCCCAGCATTTT.